Detailed here is one T cell receptor (beta chain). Its target antigen remains unknown. The input lacks base qualities; no much larger clone sits a single base away. This sample stems from a study of blood T cell repertoires in COVID-19 (dated by TCRdb to 2019 to 2021). Turning to the overall study: Samples from collaborators originated in the United States, Italy and Spain and spanned both the acute and convalescent phases of COVID-19. Samples were obtained from the ongoing ImmuneRACE study (first 160 participants) and from about 1,300 subjects provided by 6 global collaborators. The repertoires were released in a freely available public database meant as a resource for research on the immune response to SARS-CoV-2. A de-identified subject ID, COVID-19 status, age in years and sex were almost always included in the sample metadata. The prospective study material was composed of cDNA or gDNA derived from T cells, B-cell-depleted T cells, or PBMCs. The dataset comprised deeply sampled blood TCRbeta repertoires from subjects exposed to, actively infected with, or recovered from COVID-19. Where HLA class I and class II types were available, the types were taken from metadata supplied by the sample provider, not from assay-based typing. The paper as a whole reports these results and caveats: The amount of clinical and demographic metadata varied by source and participant and was provided uncurated.

After removal of 3 bases from V and 7 bases from J, the junction retains 13 bases not matched to a gene. From the cysteine through the phenylalanine, the CDR3 covers 17 amino acids. Only the CDR3 part of the read is kept: 51 bases, read in frame from the first base. Sequences DFQATT (CDR1) and SNEGSKA (CDR2) are obtained from the germline V gene (reference sequence). TCRbeta CDR3 regions were amplified from genomic DNA by means of the immunoSEQ Assay, a bias-controlled multiplex PCR. The original pipeline was this. The number of nucleated cells in each sample was estimated from the amplification of reference gene primers within the assay. To quantify the absolute abundance of each unique TCRbeta CDR3 rearrangement, sequence reads were collapsed and filtered. For each sample, productive Simpson clonality was calculated by taking the square root of Simpson's diversity index across productive rearrangements. TCRdb limited this immuneACCESS table to in-frame rearrangements with V and J called. A share of clones is missing; checked studies link under half to unresolved V genes, and the rest is unexplained. That table furnishes V, J and clone size, whereas the DNA furnished D and trimming. The sample table shows fewer than 200,000 clones, and about 87% are seen once. Jointly, the top ten make up just under 0.9% of the sample.

Samples from volunteer blood donors who had recovered from COVID-19 were contributed by a second Seattle source. Each collaborating institution followed its own protocols to collect whole blood in K2EDTA tubes. For TCRbeta analysis, collaborators shipped samples in one of three forms: frozen whole blood, isolated PBMCs, or DNA extracted from either of those sample types. Sequencing was performed on peripheral blood. The chain employs TRBV20-1 and TRBJ2-2; 11 bases in the junction line up with TRBD2. The clonotype comes from a woman between 18 and 30 years old who had recovered from COVID-19. The encoded CDR3 is CSASKASGRSSYGELFF. In nucleotide form, the sequence is TGCAGTGCTAGTAAGGCTAGCGGGAGGTCGAGCTACGGGGAGCTGTTTTTT.